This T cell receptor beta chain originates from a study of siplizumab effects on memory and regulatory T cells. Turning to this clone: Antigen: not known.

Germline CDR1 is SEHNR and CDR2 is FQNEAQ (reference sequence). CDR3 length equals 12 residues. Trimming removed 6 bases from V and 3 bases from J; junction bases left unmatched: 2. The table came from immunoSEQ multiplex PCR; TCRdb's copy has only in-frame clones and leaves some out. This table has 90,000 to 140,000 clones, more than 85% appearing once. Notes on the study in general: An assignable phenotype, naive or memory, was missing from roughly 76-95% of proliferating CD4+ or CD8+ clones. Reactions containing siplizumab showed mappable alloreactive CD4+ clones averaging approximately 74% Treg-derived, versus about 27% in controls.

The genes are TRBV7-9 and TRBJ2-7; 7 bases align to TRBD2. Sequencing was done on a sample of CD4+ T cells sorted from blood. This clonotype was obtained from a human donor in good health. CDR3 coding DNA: TGTGCCAGCAGTAAGCGGGACTACGAGCAGTACTTC. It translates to CASSKRDYEQYF. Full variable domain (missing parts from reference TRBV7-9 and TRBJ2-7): DTGVSQNPRHKITKRGQNVTFRCDPISEHNRLYWYRQTLGQGPEFLTYFQNEAQLEKSRLLSDRFSAERPKGSFSTLEIQRTEQGDSAMYLCASSKRDYEQYFGPGTRLTVT.